The rows below give T cell receptor beta chains drawn from one sample of a study of cytomegalovirus exposure and HLA in healthy donors. Measured with immunoSEQ multiplex PCR; TCRdb has only the in-frame clones, and not every one. Of approximately 130,000 clones listed, roughly 84% are singletons. The sequencing sample was made of PBMCs. All receptors come from a girl aged 2 to 9 in good health and CMV-seronegative. The CDR3 runs from the conserved cysteine through the conserved F or W. A D gene is named only where the DNA matches it firmly. Size is omitted from some rows. Given values are once, few, many or a class for expanded clones.

abundance: NA
v_gene: TRBV13
d_gene: TRBD1
j_gene: TRBJ1-1
CDR3nt: TGTGCCAGCGGGGGACAGGGGTTCACTGAAGCTTTCTTT
CDR3aa: CASGGQGFTEAFF

abundance: once
v_gene: TRBV6-6
d_gene: TRBD2
j_gene: TRBJ2-7
CDR3nt: TGTGCCAGCAGTTGGCGGGAGGAGCGAACCGACGAGCAGTACTTC
CDR3aa: CASSWREERTDEQYF

abundance: once
v_gene: TRBV15
d_gene: NA
j_gene: TRBJ1-4
CDR3nt: TGTGCCACCAGCAGAGGACAGGCCAGGGAAAAACTGTTTTTT
CDR3aa: CATSRGQAREKLFF

abundance: NA
v_gene: TRBV5-5
d_gene: NA
j_gene: TRBJ1-2
CDR3nt: TGTGCCAGCAGCTTACGTTCGGGGAACGGTGGCTACACCTTC
CDR3aa: CASSLRSGNGGYTF

abundance: NA
v_gene: TRBV30
d_gene: NA
j_gene: TRBJ2-7
CDR3nt: TGTGCCTGGAGTGTTAAACCCCGTAACTACGAGCAGTACTTC
CDR3aa: CAWSVKPRNYEQYF

abundance: NA
v_gene: TRBV27
d_gene: NA
j_gene: TRBJ1-5
CDR3nt: TGTGCCAGCAGTTTATCCAGGGATCAGCCCCAGCATTTT
CDR3aa: CASSLSRDQPQHF

abundance: NA
v_gene: TRBV5-1
d_gene: NA
j_gene: TRBJ1-3
CDR3nt: TGCGCCAGCAGCACCGGTGCAGGGGCCTTCTCTGGAAACACCATATATTTT
CDR3aa: CASSTGAGAFSGNTIYF

abundance: NA
v_gene: TRBV13
d_gene: NA
j_gene: TRBJ1-3
CDR3nt: TGTGCCAGCAGCCCGCGACAGCTATCTGGAAACACCATATATTTT
CDR3aa: CASSPRQLSGNTIYF

abundance: NA
v_gene: TRBV19
d_gene: NA
j_gene: TRBJ1-1
CDR3nt: TGTGCCAGTAGTATCGGTACAGGCTTCACTGAAGCTTTCTTT
CDR3aa: CASSIGTGFTEAFF

abundance: NA
v_gene: TRBV10-3
d_gene: TRBD2
j_gene: TRBJ2-7
CDR3nt: TGTGCCATCGGAGGGACTAGCGGACTTGAGCAGTACTTC
CDR3aa: CAIGGTSGLEQYF

abundance: once
v_gene: TRBV7-6
d_gene: NA
j_gene: TRBJ2-5
CDR3nt: TGTGCCAGCAGCTTAGAAGGCGGGAATCGAAACCAAGAGACCCAGTACTTC
CDR3aa: CASSLEGGNRNQETQYF